This passage covers 31 T cell receptor beta chains from one sample sequenced in a study of blood T cell repertoires in COVID-19. TCRdb's copy holds only in-frame clones and misses some; the assay was immunoSEQ multiplex PCR. The sample lists about 38,000 clones; 87% were seen once. Sequenced: peripheral blood. Every receptor here comes from a human donor in a cohort sampled during active COVID-19.

The V gene is TRBV7-9, the J gene TRBJ2-3, with D possibly being TRBD1 (6 bases). Trimming took off 3 bases at V and 5 bases at J, with 27 bases between the two ends. The CDR3 is 19 residues long. Germline values: CDR1 SEHNR, CDR2 FQNEAQ (reference sequence). Here the CDR3 reads CASSFSQGRQDAVLDTQYF. The DNA of the CDR3 is TGTGCCAGCAGCTTCTCACAGGGCAGACAGGACGCCGTCTTAGATACGCAGTATTTT.

The rearrangement joins TRBV14 to TRBJ1-1; D is undetermined. The germline CDR1 and CDR2 sequences are SGHDN and FVKESK. Trimming left V 4 bases short and J 4 bases short, with 10 bases between. The CDR3 contains 13 residues. This CDR3 is CASSPLRATEAFF. The CDR3 nucleotides are TGTGCCAGCAGCCCTCTTCGAGCCACTGAAGCTTTCTTT.

This chain links TRBV7-2 with TRBJ2-7; D is perhaps TRBD1 (5 bases). CDR3 length: 16 residues. V lost 2 bases and J 6 bases, leaving 20 bases between the germline ends. In germline, CDR1 is SGHTA, CDR2 FQGNSA. CDR3 nucleotide sequence: TGTGCCAGCAGCTTACTAGGTCCAGGGCTTCTTTCCGAGCAGTACTTC. It encodes CASSLLGPGLLSEQYF.

The chain links TRBV7-2 to TRBJ2-1; 9 nucleotides line up with TRBD2. Trimming cost V 3 bases and J 8 bases; bases outside gene matches: 11. Germline lookup yields CDR1 SGHTA and CDR2 FQGNSA. The CDR3 is 16 residues long. This CDR3 is CASSFATAGGIYEQFF. CDR3 nucleotide sequence: TGTGCCAGCAGCTTCGCGACAGCGGGGGGAATCTATGAGCAGTTCTTC.

The chain has TRBV7-8 and TRBJ2-3; D not resolved. Trimming removed 5 bases at V and 2 bases at J, with 20 bases between. Germline V gene sequence: CDR1 SGHVS, CDR2 FQNEAQ. CDR3 length: 17 residues. Here the CDR3 reads CASSPHGDLNPTDTQYF. CDR3 nucleotides: TGTGCCAGCAGCCCCCATGGAGACCTAAACCCCACAGATACGCAGTATTTT.

The chain recombines TRBV30 with TRBJ2-1; 13 nucleotides agree with TRBD2. Germline V gene lookup returns CDR1 GTSNPN and CDR2 SVGIG (reference sequence). This CDR3 is 15 amino acids long. The ends lost 4 bases at V and 6 bases at J; junction bases unmatched: 6. This chain's CDR3 is CAWNLRLAGGNEQFF. Written as DNA, the CDR3 is TGTGCCTGGAATCTTAGACTAGCGGGGGGCAATGAGCAGTTCTTC. The variable domain in full, completed from reference TRBV30 and TRBJ2-1, reads SQTIHQWPATLVQPVGSPLSLECTVEGTSNPNLYWYRQAAGRGLQLLFYSVGIGQISSEVPQNLSASRPQDRQFILSSKKLLLSDSGFYLCAWNLRLAGGNEQFFGPGTRLTVL.

The rearrangement joins TRBV25-1 to TRBJ1-2; TRBD1 is a possible D gene (6 bases). CDR1 is MGHDK, CDR2 SYGVNS, per germline. The germline V and J ends were trimmed by 0 bases and 9 bases, with 14 bases remaining between them. CDR3 size: 14 residues. The CDR3 protein is CASSEYGTGRSYTF. Written as DNA, the CDR3 is TGTGCCAGCAGTGAATACGGAACAGGGCGAAGCTACACCTTC.

This chain links TRBV7-3 with TRBJ2-1, with TRBD2 matching 14 bases. The ends lost 6 bases at V and 0 bases at J; junction bases unmatched: 13. The CDR3 is 20 residues long. Looked up from germline, CDR1 is SGHTA and CDR2 is FQGTGA. CDR3 nucleotides: TGTGCCAGCAGTTCGACGGGACTAGCGGGGGACAAGAGCTCCTACAATGAGCAGTTCTTC. Translating it yields CASSSTGLAGDKSSYNEQFF.

This chain joins TRBV19 and TRBJ1-1; TRBD1 matches at 8 bases. Trimming took 6 bases from V and 4 from J; bases not matched to a gene: 7. CDR3 length equals 14 residues. Germline loops: CDR1 LNHDA, CDR2 SQIVND (reference sequence). The chain's CDR3 is CASSLSTGGTEAFF. The CDR3 region has the DNA TGTGCCAGTAGCCTCTCTACAGGGGGCACTGAAGCTTTCTTT.

This chain connects TRBV28 to TRBJ1-1; TRBD1 aligns across 8 bases. J was trimmed by 1 base and V by 2 bases; bases with no gene match: 6. From germline, CDR1 is MDHEN and CDR2 SYDVKM. The CDR3 length is 16 residues. The CDR3 DNA reads as TGTGCCAGCAGTTTAAGAGCCGGGACAGGGAACACTGAAGCTTTCTTT. As protein: CASSLRAGTGNTEAFF.

The chain uses TRBV5-1 and TRBJ2-5; TRBD1 matches 7 bases. Unmatched junction bases numbered 8, after V lost 3 bases and J lost 0 bases. This CDR3 comprises 16 residues. Germline loops: CDR1 SGHRS, CDR2 YFSETQ. The CDR3 reads CASSSWDSLYQETQYF. In DNA form, the CDR3 reads TGCGCCAGCAGCTCATGGGACAGCTTGTACCAAGAGACCCAGTACTTC.

In this sample, this clone turned up a few times. The rearrangement joins TRBV6-5 to TRBJ1-2; D not resolved. V was cut by 6 bases and J by 2 bases, with 16 bases left in between. Germline CDR1 reads MNHEY; CDR2 reads SVGAGI. This CDR3 comprises 15 residues. CDR3 sequence reads: CASRRLEHTNYGYTF. The CDR3 bases are TGTGCCAGCAGGAGGTTAGAGCACACCAACTATGGCTACACCTTC.

The J gene is TRBJ2-2, the V gene TRBV19; the match to TRBD1 covers 7 bases. The CDR3 runs to 16 residues. Germline CDR1 reads LNHDA; CDR2 reads SQIVND (reference sequence). V was pared by 7 bases and J by 1 base, with 9 bases of the junction left unmatched. The chain's CDR3 is CASTLLGQVNTGELFF. DNA for the CDR3: TGTGCCAGTACCCTTCTCGGACAGGTGAACACCGGGGAGCTGTTTTTT. Filled out from reference TRBV19 and TRBJ2-2, the complete variable domain reads DGGITQSPKYLFRKEGQNVTLSCEQNLNHDAMYWYRQDPGQGLRLIYYSQIVNDFQKGDIAEGYSVSREKKESFPLTVTSAQKNPTAFYLCASTLLGQVNTGELFFGEGSRLTVL.

The chain recombines TRBV3-1 (or the pseudogene TRBV3-2) with TRBJ1-4; TRBD1 aligns across 10 bases. This CDR3 contains 16 residues. V lost 4 bases and J lost 6; bases outside the gene matches: 8. Germline values: CDR1 LGHDT, CDR2 YNNKEL (reference sequence). The CDR3 DNA reads TGTGCCAGCAGCCTATTATCCGGGACAGGGGATGAAAAACTGTTTTTT. Its protein product is CASSLLSGTGDEKLFF.

The chain joins TRBV28 to TRBJ2-7, with 11 bases lining up with TRBD2. CDR3 length: 15 amino acids. Germline values: CDR1 MDHEN, CDR2 SYDVKM. Losses at the gene ends were 4 bases for V and 7 bases for J; bases not matched to a gene: 9. The CDR3, as DNA: TGTGCCAGCAGTTCCCTTAGCGGGAGGGCGGGTGAGCAGTACTTC. Encoded protein: CASSSLSGRAGEQYF.

The rearrangement joins TRBV19 to TRBJ2-7; no firm D call. Germline V CDR1 and CDR2: LNHDA, SQIVND (reference sequence). The CDR3 sequence is 13 residues long. The V end lost 2 bases, the J end lost 0 bases, and 5 bases lay between the germline ends. CDR3 region: CASSITASYEQYF. The DNA of the CDR3 is TGTGCCAGTAGTATAACAGCCTCCTACGAGCAGTACTTC.

The V call is TRBV7-8, the J call TRBJ2-7; a weak D match, TRBD1 (5 bases). The CDR3 length is 14 residues. Germline values: CDR1 SGHVS, CDR2 FQNEAQ. V was trimmed by 1 base and J by 0 bases, leaving 7 bases between them. The CDR3 DNA is TGTGCCAGCAGCTTAGACAGGAACTCCTACGAGCAGTACTTC. Translation gives CASSLDRNSYEQYF.

V gene TRBV7-6 combines with J gene TRBJ2-5; D gene ambiguous. Trimming left V 5 bases short and J 6 bases short, with 7 bases between. Germline assignment: CDR1 SGHVS and CDR2 FNYEAQ. CDR3 length equals 11 residues. CDR3 protein: CASSPLQTQYF. In DNA form, the CDR3 reads TGTGCCAGCAGCCCACTTCAGACCCAGTACTTC.

This chain links TRBV19 with TRBJ1-1; 7 bases line up with TRBD1. Germline loops: CDR1 LNHDA, CDR2 SQIVND (reference sequence). V was clipped by 1 base and J by 4 bases; unmatched bases: 9. CDR3 length equals 16 residues. CDR3 bases: TGTGCCAGTAGTATAGTCGTCGGAACAGGGGCCACTGAAGCTTTCTTT. Translating it yields CASSIVVGTGATEAFF. The variable domain in full, with the rest retrieved from reference TRBV19 and TRBJ1-1, is DGGITQSPKYLFRKEGQNVTLSCEQNLNHDAMYWYRQDPGQGLRLIYYSQIVNDFQKGDIAEGYSVSREKKESFPLTVTSAQKNPTAFYLCASSIVVGTGATEAFFGQGTRLTVV.

This rearrangement joins TRBV2 to TRBJ1-1, with D possibly TRBD1 on 6 matching bases. Trimming cost V 8 bases and J 1 base, with 11 bases left between them. CDR3 length: 13 amino acids. Germline lookup yields CDR1 SNHLY and CDR2 FYNNEI. As DNA, the CDR3 is TGTGCCAGCCGACAGGTGGGGAACACTGAAGCTTTCTTT. It specifies CASRQVGNTEAFF.

This sequence joins TRBV13 and TRBJ2-5; D gene unclear. The CDR3 has 13 amino acids. The V end lost 4 bases, the J end lost 5 bases, and 11 bases lay between the germline ends. Germline V gives CDR1 PRHDT, CDR2 FYEKMQ (reference sequence). The CDR3 DNA follows: TGTGCCAGCAGCTACACGGGTGCGGAGACCCAGTACTTC. This codes for CASSYTGAETQYF.

J is TRBJ2-1 and V is TRBV28; 16 bases are shared with TRBD2. The ends lost 6 bases at V and 2 bases at J; junction bases unmatched: 10. CDR1 MDHEN and CDR2 SYDVKM come from the germline V gene. The CDR3 spans 19 residues. The CDR3 bases are TGTGCCAGCAGGGGACCGGGACTAGCGGGAGGGCCTCCCTACAATGAGCAGTTCTTC. Amino acids: CASRGPGLAGGPPYNEQFF.

This chain connects TRBV7-2 to TRBJ1-3; 9 bases are a match to TRBD1. Germline V gene sequence: CDR1 SGHTA, CDR2 FQGNSA. Trimming removed 0 bases from V and 8 bases from J; junction bases left unmatched: 5. The CDR3 is 15 residues long. DNA of the CDR3: TGTGCCAGCAGCTTAGCGCTGGGACAGGGTCACACCATATATTTT. Translating gives CASSLALGQGHTIYF.

In this sample, this clone turned up a few times. The chain uses TRBV10-3 and TRBJ1-6; TRBD1 matches 8 bases. The V gene's germline CDR1 is ENHRY and CDR2 SYGVKD. Trimming removed 4 bases from V and 2 bases from J; junction bases left unmatched: 4. This CDR3 is built from 16 residues. CDR3 protein: CAISGGQEPYNSPLHF. As DNA, the CDR3 is TGTGCCATCAGTGGGGGACAGGAGCCCTATAATTCACCCCTCCACTTT.

This chain joins TRBV4-2 and TRBJ2-5; a possible D gene is TRBD2 (6 bases). The CDR3 is 16 residues long. CDR1 and CDR2 (germline): LGHNA, YNFKEQ. The ends were cut back, 4 bases at V and 2 bases at J, with 17 bases in the middle. This chain's CDR3 is CASSRLPGLQQETQYF. The CDR3 DNA follows: TGTGCCAGCAGCCGGCTCCCGGGACTCCAACAAGAGACCCAGTACTTC.

This chain links TRBV30 with TRBJ1-1; D gene uncertain. This CDR3 has 13 residues. Trimming cost V 4 bases and J 0 bases, with 9 bases left between them. Germline V gene lookup returns CDR1 GTSNPN and CDR2 SVGIG (reference sequence). In nucleotides, the CDR3 is TGTGCCTGGACCCCTCGGGTGAACACTGAAGCTTTCTTT. Translated, it gives CAWTPRVNTEAFF.

This chain joins TRBV7-8 and TRBJ1-6, with 7 bases identical to TRBD1. The V segment lost 5 bases and the J segment 11 bases; nucleotides outside the gene matches: 6. The CDR3 runs to 13 residues. Germline V CDR1 and CDR2: SGHVS, FQNEAQ. CDR3 protein: CASSLTGLAPLHF. CDR3 DNA: TGTGCCAGCAGCCTGACAGGGTTGGCACCCCTCCACTTT.

The V call is TRBV9, the J call TRBJ1-1; TRBD1 might be the D (6 bases). V dropped 0 bases and J dropped 5 bases, with 14 bases sitting between them. The CDR3 extends over 15 amino acids. Germline V gives CDR1 SGDLS, CDR2 YYNGEE. The CDR3 DNA follows: TGTGCCAGCAGCGTAGGGGGCAGGGGTGGAACTGAAGCTTTCTTT. Amino acid sequence: CASSVGGRGGTEAFF.

The chain uses TRBV19 and TRBJ2-1; 9 bases map to TRBD2. V shed 7 bases, J shed 13 bases, and the junction held 8 bases outside the gene matches. CDR1 and CDR2 from the germline V gene are LNHDA and SQIVND (reference sequence). The CDR3 has 12 residues. CDR3 residues: CASNQRGALQFF. The CDR3 DNA sequence: TGTGCCAGTAATCAGCGGGGGGCCCTTCAGTTCTTC.

This clone was seen a single time. The chain carries TRBV6-5 and TRBJ1-1; D possibly corresponds to TRBD1 (6 bases). Trimming removed 1 base from V and 4 bases from J, with 13 bases in between. Germline CDR1 MNHEY, CDR2 SVGAGI. The CDR3 loop spans 15 amino acids. CDR3: CASSYWDNLSTEAFF. The CDR3 DNA sequence: TGTGCCAGCAGTTACTGGGACAACTTGAGCACTGAAGCTTTCTTT.

The V gene is TRBV2, the J gene TRBJ1-5; tentative D call: TRBD1 (5 bases). The ends were cut back, 2 bases at V and 2 bases at J, with 10 bases in the middle. This CDR3 contains 15 residues. CDR1 is SNHLY, CDR2 FYNNEI, per germline. In DNA, the CDR3 is TGTGCCAGCAGTGAATCGGGGGTTCGCAATCAGCCCCAGCATTTT. Its protein product is CASSESGVRNQPQHF.